One and the same sample provided the 13 T cell receptor beta chains below, sequenced in a study of blood T cell repertoires in COVID-19. Assay: immunoSEQ multiplex PCR; the TCRdb copy retains only in-frame clones and omits some. The repertoire holds approximately 260,000 clones, with roughly nine tenths as singletons. The sequencing sample was made of peripheral blood. Every receptor here comes from a man in his fifties or sixties with acute or convalescent COVID-19.

The rearrangement links TRBV6-5 to TRBJ1-4; 7 bases are a match to TRBD1. This CDR3 comprises 15 residues. The V segment lost 6 bases and the J segment 6 bases; nucleotides outside the gene matches: 10. Germline CDR1 and CDR2: MNHEY and SVGAGI. The chain's CDR3 is CASSHLRGVDEKLFF. CDR3 nucleotides: TGTGCCAGCAGCCATCTCAGGGGGGTAGATGAAAAACTGTTTTTT.

This chain uses TRBV6-6 with TRBJ1-1, with D unclear. The germline V gene encodes CDR1 MNHNY and CDR2 SVGAGI (reference sequence). CDR3 length: 11 amino acids. The V and J ends lost 9 bases and 1 base respectively, with 6 bases between them. The CDR3 loop reads CASRGNTEAFF. CDR3 nucleotides: TGTGCCAGTAGAGGGAACACTGAAGCTTTCTTT.

The chain recombines TRBV19 with TRBJ2-2; the D is unclear. Germline CDR1 reads LNHDA; CDR2 reads SQIVND (reference sequence). The CDR3 is 15 amino acids. V lost 7 bases to trimming and J lost 2 bases, with 14 bases between them. In DNA form, the CDR3 reads TGTGCCAGTAAGCTAGTCTATGGAAACACCGGGGAGCTGTTTTTT. As protein: CASKLVYGNTGELFF.

The chain uses TRBV5-6 and TRBJ1-1, with TRBD1 matching over 9 bases. Trimming took 4 bases from V and 1 from J; bases not matched to a gene: 11. This CDR3 contains 17 residues. From germline, CDR1 is SGHDT and CDR2 YYEEEE. The CDR3 DNA is TGTGCCAGCAGCCCACTCTCCGGGACAGGGTGGAACACTGAAGCTTTCTTT. It codes for CASSPLSGTGWNTEAFF.

The chain joins TRBV27 to TRBJ1-5; 9 nucleotides align to TRBD1. The germline gives CDR1 MNHEY, CDR2 SMNVEV (reference sequence). Trimming at V came to 5 bases and at J to 7 bases, leaving 3 bases not matched to a gene. The CDR3 contains 13 residues. The CDR3 region is CASSRTGEQPQHF. CDR3 bases: TGTGCCAGCAGTCGGACAGGGGAACAGCCCCAGCATTTT.

This sequence joins TRBV6-5 and TRBJ2-5; 7 nucleotides line up with TRBD1. This CDR3 spans 14 amino acids. Trimming took 5 bases from V and 1 from J; bases not matched to a gene: 4. In germline, CDR1 is MNHEY, CDR2 SVGAGI. The CDR3 DNA sequence: TGTGCCAGCAGTCTCGGGACAGTCCAAGAGACCCAGTACTTC. It translates to CASSLGTVQETQYF.

This chain uses TRBV29-1 with TRBJ1-1, with 9 bases matching TRBD1. V was clipped by 6 bases and J by 6 bases; unmatched bases: 5. Germline V gene sequence: CDR1 SQVTM, CDR2 ANQGSEA. The CDR3 covers 12 residues. CDR3 bases: TGCAGCGTGGCACAGGGGGCGGCTGAAGCTTTCTTT. Translated: CSVAQGAAEAFF.

The genes are TRBV2 and TRBJ1-1; 8 nucleotides line up with TRBD1. Germline trimming cut 5 bases from V and 3 bases from J; bases unmatched to any gene: 5. Germline V gene data show CDR1 as SNHLY and CDR2 as FYNNEI. The CDR3 length is 14 residues. The DNA for the CDR3 is TGTGCCAGCAGTTACAGGGGGGGGTACACTGAAGCTTTCTTT. It translates to CASSYRGGYTEAFF.

A remark on this clone: A much larger clone is a single base away; this may be a read error. The chain has TRBV5-5 and TRBJ2-7; TRBD1 aligns across 7 bases. The CDR3 is made up of 13 amino acids. Germline V gives CDR1 SGHKS, CDR2 YYEKEE (reference sequence). The trim removed 5 bases at V and 0 bases at J, leaving 2 bases unmatched. CDR3 in amino acids: CASRRTGSYEQYF. The CDR3 DNA reads as TGTGCCAGCAGACGGACAGGCTCCTACGAGCAGTACTTC.

The rearrangement joins TRBV7-9 to TRBJ1-1, with D possibly being TRBD1 (6 bases). The length of the CDR3 is 16 residues. V shed 1 base and J shed 7 bases, with 19 bases lying between them. Germline lookup yields CDR1 SEHNR and CDR2 FQNEAQ (reference sequence). DNA for the CDR3: TGTGCCAGCAGCTTAGGCCAGGGGCGTTTTAGGGTTGAAGCTTTCTTT. This sequence encodes CASSLGQGRFRVEAFF.

The chain is built from TRBV2 and TRBJ1-2; TRBD1 aligns across 8 bases. This CDR3 is built from 15 residues. The V segment lost 6 bases and the J segment 5 bases; nucleotides outside the gene matches: 11. Germline V gives CDR1 SNHLY, CDR2 FYNNEI. The CDR3 is CASRNGQGPIYGYTF. For the CDR3, the DNA is TGTGCCAGCAGAAACGGACAGGGACCGATTTATGGCTACACCTTC.

The V call is TRBV12-5, the J call TRBJ1-2; D unresolved. Germline CDR1 is LGHNT and CDR2 is FRNRAP. This CDR3 is 13 amino acids long. V lost 1 base and J 4 bases, leaving 7 bases between the germline ends. This chain's CDR3 is CASGLAPIYGYTF. The CDR3 nucleotides are TGTGCTAGTGGTTTGGCGCCTATCTATGGCTACACCTTC. Filled out from reference TRBV12-5 and TRBJ1-2, the complete variable domain reads DARVTQTPRHKVTEMGQEVTMRCQPILGHNTVFWYRQTMMQGLELLAYFRNRAPLDDSGMPKDRFSAEMPDATLATLKIQPSEPRDSAVYFCASGLAPIYGYTFGSGTRLTVV.

The chain carries TRBV5-4 and TRBJ2-7, with a weak D call TRBD1 (6 bases). Germline V gives CDR1 SGHNT, CDR2 YYREEE (reference sequence). The ends were cut back, 4 bases at V and 1 base at J, with 9 bases in the middle. This CDR3 contains 13 residues. The CDR3 DNA reads TGTGCCAGCAGCCCACAGGGTTCCTACGAGCAGTACTTC. This sequence encodes CASSPQGSYEQYF.